This T cell receptor beta chain was captured in a study of blood T cell repertoires in COVID-19. Background on the study: PBMCs, B-cell-depleted T cells, or T cells were the source of the cDNA or gDNA that made up the material.

The CDR3 length is 17 residues. TCRdb's table, derived via immunoSEQ multiplex PCR, lists solely in-frame clones and lacks some. The sample comprises some 220,000 clones, 85% to 90% of which are singletons, and around 3.2% rests with the top ten. The participants were between roughly 18 and 89 years old and came from under 25 US areas. The TCR comes from a woman between 18 and 29 years old in a cohort exposed to, infected with or recovered from COVID-19 (not recorded which). Sequences were obtained from PBMCs or T cells enriched from blood (not recorded which). The chain uses TRBV21-1 and TRBJ1-4. TRBV21-1 is a pseudogene segment. CDR3 loop: CASSKTKMWTFNEKLFF. The DNA of the CDR3 is TGTGCCAGCAGCAAAACCAAGATGTGGACTTTTAATGAAAAACTGTTTTTT.